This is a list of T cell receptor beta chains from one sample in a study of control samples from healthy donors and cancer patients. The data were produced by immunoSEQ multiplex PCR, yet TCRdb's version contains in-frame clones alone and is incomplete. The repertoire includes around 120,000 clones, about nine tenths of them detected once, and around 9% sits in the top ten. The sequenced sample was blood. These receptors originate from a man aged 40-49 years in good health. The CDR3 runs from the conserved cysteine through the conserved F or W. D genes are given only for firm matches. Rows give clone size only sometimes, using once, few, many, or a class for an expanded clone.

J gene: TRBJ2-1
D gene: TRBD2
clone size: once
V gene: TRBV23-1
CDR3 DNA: TGCGCCAGCAGTCAATCGAAGGGGCTAGCGGGGGGAGCTGAGCAGTTCTTC
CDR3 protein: CASSQSKGLAGGAEQFF

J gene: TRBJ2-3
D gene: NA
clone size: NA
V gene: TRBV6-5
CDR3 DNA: TGTGCCAGCAGCAGGGGGGGCGCAGATACGCAGTATTTT
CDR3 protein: CASSRGGADTQYF

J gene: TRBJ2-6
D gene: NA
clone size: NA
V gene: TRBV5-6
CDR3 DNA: TGTGCCAGCCCCCCCGCCAGGGTCTCTGGGGCCAACGTCCTGACTTTC
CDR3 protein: CASPPARVSGANVLTF

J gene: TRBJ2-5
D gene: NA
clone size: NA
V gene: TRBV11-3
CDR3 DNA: TGTGCCAGCAGCTTGGGGCACAGCAAAGGAGAGACCCAGTACTTC
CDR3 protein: CASSLGHSKGETQYF

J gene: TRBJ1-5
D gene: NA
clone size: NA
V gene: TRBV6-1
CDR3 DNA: TGTGCCAGCAGTGAATTGCGTGGGACGAGGTACAATCAGCCCCAGCATTTT
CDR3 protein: CASSELRGTRYNQPQHF

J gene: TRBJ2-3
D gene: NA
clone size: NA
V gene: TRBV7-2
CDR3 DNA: TGTGCCAGCAGCTTAGACGGGGTATTAGATACGCAGTATTTT
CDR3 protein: CASSLDGVLDTQYF

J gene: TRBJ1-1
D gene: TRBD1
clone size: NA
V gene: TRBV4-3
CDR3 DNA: TGCGCCAGCAGCCCGCAGGGACAGCCGAACACTGAAGCTTTCTTT
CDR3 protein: CASSPQGQPNTEAFF

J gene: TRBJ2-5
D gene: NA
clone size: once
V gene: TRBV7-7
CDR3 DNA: TGTGCCAGCAGCCAGGGACGGCTAGCGGAGACCCAGTACTTC
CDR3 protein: CASSQGRLAETQYF

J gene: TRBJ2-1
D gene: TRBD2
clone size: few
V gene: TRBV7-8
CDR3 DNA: TGTGCCAGCAGCAGAACTCCGGGACTAGCGGCCGATGAGCAGTTCTTC
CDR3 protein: CASSRTPGLAADEQFF

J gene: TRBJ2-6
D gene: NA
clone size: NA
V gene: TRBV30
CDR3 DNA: TGTGCCTGGAGTGTAACTCCCTCTGGGGCCAACGTCCTGACTTTC
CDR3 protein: CAWSVTPSGANVLTF

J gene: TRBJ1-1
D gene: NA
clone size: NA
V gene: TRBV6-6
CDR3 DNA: TGTGCCAGCAGTTACCAGGGACGGATGAACACTGAAGCTTTCTTT
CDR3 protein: CASSYQGRMNTEAFF

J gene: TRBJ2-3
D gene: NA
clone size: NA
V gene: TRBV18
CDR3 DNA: TGTGCCAGCTCCCGTTACGAGGGATTCAGTGCAGATACGCAGTATTTT
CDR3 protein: CASSRYEGFSADTQYF

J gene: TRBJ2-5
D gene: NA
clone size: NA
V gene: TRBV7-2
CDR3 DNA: TGTGCCAGCAGACCGAGGGGGGGCGTTGAGACCCAGTACTTC
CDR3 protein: CASRPRGGVETQYF

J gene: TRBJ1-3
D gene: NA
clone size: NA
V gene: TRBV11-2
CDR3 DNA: TGTGCCAGCAGCTTCGAATACAGGGAAGGAAACACCATATATTTT
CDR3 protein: CASSFEYREGNTIYF

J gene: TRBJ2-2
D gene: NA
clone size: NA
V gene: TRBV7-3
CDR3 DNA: TGTGCCAGCAGCTTAATTCCTGAAAAGGCAGGCTCCGGGGAGCTGTTTTTT
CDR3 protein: CASSLIPEKAGSGELFF

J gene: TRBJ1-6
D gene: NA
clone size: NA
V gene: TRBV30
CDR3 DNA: TGTGCCTGGAGTCGTGGGGGGGCAACTAATTCACCCCTCCACTTT
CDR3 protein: CAWSRGGATNSPLHF

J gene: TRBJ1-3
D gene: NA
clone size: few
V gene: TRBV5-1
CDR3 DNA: TGCGCCAGCAGCTTGGCCCTCGGAGGGGCCGGAAACACCATATATTTT
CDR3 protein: CASSLALGGAGNTIYF

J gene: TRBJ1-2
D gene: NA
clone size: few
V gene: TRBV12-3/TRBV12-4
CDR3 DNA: TGTGCCAGCAGTTTACTTTCGGTCTATGGCTACACCTTC
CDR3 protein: CASSLLSVYGYTF

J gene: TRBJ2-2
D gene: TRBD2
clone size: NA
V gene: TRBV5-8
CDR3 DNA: TGTGCCAGCAGCTTCGTCGGGACTAGGAAATCAAGGGAGCTGTTTTTT
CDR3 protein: CASSFVGTRKSRELFF

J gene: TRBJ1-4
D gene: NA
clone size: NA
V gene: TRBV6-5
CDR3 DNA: TGTGCCAGCAGTTACCAACGGAAGGGTGGAGAAAAACTGTTTTTT
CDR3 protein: CASSYQRKGGEKLFF

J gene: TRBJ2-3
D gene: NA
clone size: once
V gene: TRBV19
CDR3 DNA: TGTGCCAGTAGTCCTCGGGACCCCCCAGATACGCAGTATTTT
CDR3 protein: CASSPRDPPDTQYF

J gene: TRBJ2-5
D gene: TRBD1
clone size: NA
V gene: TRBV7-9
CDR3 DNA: TGTGCCAGCAGCTTACTAGGGGGCGTTAGCCAAGAGACCCAGTACTTC
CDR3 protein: CASSLLGGVSQETQYF

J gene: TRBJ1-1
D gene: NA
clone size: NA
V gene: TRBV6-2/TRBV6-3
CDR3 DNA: TGTGCCAGCAGTCCACCCCCCAGGGGCAGAAGCACTGAAGCTTTCTTT
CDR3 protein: CASSPPPRGRSTEAFF

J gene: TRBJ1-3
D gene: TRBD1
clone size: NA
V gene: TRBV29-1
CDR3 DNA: TGCAGCGTTGAAAGCAGGGGGTCCGGAAACACCATATATTTT
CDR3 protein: CSVESRGSGNTIYF